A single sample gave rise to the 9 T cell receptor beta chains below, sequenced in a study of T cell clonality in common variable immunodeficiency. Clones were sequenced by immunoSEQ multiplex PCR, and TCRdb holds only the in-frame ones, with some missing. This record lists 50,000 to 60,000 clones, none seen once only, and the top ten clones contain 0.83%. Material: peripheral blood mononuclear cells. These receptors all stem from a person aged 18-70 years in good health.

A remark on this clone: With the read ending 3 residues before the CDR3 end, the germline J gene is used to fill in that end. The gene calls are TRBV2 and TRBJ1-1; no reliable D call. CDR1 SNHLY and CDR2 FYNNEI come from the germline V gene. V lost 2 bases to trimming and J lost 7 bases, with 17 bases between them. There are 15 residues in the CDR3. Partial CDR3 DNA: TGTGCCAGCAGTGAATTAGACGATGGGCCGATTGAA. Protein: CASSELDDGPIE. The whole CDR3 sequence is CASSELDDGPIEAFF.

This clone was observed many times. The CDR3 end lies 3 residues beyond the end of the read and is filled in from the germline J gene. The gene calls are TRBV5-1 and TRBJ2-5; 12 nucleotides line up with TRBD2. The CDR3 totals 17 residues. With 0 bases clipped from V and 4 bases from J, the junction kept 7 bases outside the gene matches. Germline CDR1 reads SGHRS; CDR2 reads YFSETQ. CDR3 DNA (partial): TGCGCCAGCAGCTTGGATCTAGCGGGAGGGCCTGGAGAGACC. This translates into CASSLDLAGGPGET. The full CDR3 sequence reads CASSLDLAGGPGETQYF.

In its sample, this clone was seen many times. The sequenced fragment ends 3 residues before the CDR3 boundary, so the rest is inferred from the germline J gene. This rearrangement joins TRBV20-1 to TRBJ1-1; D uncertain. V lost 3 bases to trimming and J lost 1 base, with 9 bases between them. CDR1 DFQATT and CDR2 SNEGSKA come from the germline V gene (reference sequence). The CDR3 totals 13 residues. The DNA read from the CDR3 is TGCAGTGCTAGTCTTACATCGAACACTGAA. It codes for CSASLTSNTE. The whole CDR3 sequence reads CSASLTSNTEAFF.

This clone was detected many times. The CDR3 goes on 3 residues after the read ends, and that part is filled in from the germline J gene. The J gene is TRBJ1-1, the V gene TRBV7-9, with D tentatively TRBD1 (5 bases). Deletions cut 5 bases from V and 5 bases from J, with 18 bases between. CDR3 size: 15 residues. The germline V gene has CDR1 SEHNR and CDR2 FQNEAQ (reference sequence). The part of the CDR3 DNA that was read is TGTGCCAGCAGCCCAGAAGGGGTTCGATTGACTGAA. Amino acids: CASSPEGVRLTE. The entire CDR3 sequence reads CASSPEGVRLTEAFF.

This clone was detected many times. The CDR3 reads CSAGAPISTANYGYTF. The part of the CDR3 DNA that was read is TGCAGTGCGGGGGCCCCGATCTCGACAGCTAACTATGGC. The V call is TRBV20-1, the J call TRBJ1-2; D possibly corresponds to TRBD1 (6 bases). The read finishes 3 residues shy of the CDR3 end, and the germline J gene is used to complete it. Germline lookup yields CDR1 DFQATT and CDR2 SNEGSKA (reference sequence). V lost 6 bases and J lost 0, with 20 bases in between. The CDR3 contains 16 residues.

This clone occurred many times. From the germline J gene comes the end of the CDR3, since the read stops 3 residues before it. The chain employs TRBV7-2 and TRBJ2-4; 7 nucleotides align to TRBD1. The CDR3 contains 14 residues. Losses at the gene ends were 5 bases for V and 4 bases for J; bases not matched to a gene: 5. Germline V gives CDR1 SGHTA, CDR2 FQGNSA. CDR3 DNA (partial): TGTGCCAGCAGCCTGAGGGACAGTAAAAACATT. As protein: CASSLRDSKNI. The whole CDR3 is CASSLRDSKNIQYF. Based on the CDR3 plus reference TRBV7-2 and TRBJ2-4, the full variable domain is GAGVSQSPSNKVTEKGKDVELRCDPISGHTALYWYRQSLGQGLEFLIYFQGNSAPDKSGLPSDRFSAERTGGSVSTLTIQRTQQEDSAVYLCASSLRDSKNIQYFGAGTRLSVL.

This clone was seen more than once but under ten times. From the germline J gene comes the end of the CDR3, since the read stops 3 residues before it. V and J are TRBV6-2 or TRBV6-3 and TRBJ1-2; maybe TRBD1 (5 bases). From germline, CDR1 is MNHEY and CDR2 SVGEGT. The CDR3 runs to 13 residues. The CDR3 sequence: CASSYTRDYDYTF. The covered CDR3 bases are TGTGCCAGCAGTTACACCAGGGACTACGAC.

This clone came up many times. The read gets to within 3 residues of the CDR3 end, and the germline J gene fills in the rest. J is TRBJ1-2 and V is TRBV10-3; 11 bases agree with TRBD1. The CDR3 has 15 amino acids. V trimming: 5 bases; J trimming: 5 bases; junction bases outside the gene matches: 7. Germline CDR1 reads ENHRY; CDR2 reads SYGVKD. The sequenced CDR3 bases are TGTGCCATCAGTACAAACGGACAGGGGGCTTATGGC. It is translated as CAISTNGQGAYG. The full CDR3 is CAISTNGQGAYGYTF.

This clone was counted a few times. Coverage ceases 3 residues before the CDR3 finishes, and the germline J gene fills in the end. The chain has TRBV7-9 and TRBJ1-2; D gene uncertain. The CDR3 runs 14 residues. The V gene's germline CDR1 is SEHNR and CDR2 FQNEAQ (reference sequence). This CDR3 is CASSLGLSSYDYTF. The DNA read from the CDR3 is TGTGCCAGCAGCTTAGGACTTTCCTCCTACGAC.